Listed below are T cell receptor beta chains from one sample, sequenced in a study of T cell therapy after organ transplantation. Their antigen targets remain unknown. The data were produced by immunoSEQ multiplex PCR, yet TCRdb's version contains in-frame clones alone and is incomplete. The table includes 44,000 or so clones, 94% detected once. Source: CD8+ T cells from blood, taken before autologous CMV-specific T cell therapy. These receptors were obtained from a human patient who had received a solid organ transplant and had CMV disease. Each CDR3 is given without its conserved first and last residue. Each record gives: V gene, CDR3 protein.

v_call: TRBV6-5
cdr3_aa: ASSYSTGGHDTQY

v_call: TRBV2
cdr3_aa: ASSSDLYEQY

v_call: TRBV5-4
cdr3_aa: ASSLGENYGYT

v_call: TRBV7-9
cdr3_aa: ASSPQGSYGYT

v_call: TRBV7-9
cdr3_aa: ASSSGGVGGKGVEAF

v_call: TRBV14
cdr3_aa: ASSLDRGYEQY

v_call: TRBV4-1
cdr3_aa: ASSQEDSVYYGYT

v_call: TRBV7-2
cdr3_aa: ASSLTVGGELF

v_call: TRBV4-1
cdr3_aa: ASSQHTGNQPQH

v_call: TRBV7-2
cdr3_aa: ASSPDRGMWNTEAF

v_call: TRBV5-1
cdr3_aa: ASSLTAGGIGAAAQETQY

v_call: TRBV4-3
cdr3_aa: ASSQDGVNDGTEAF

v_call: TRBV7-9
cdr3_aa: ASSQGGPNTEAF

v_call: TRBV10-1
cdr3_aa: ASSLTGRNTTNEKLF

v_call: TRBV30
cdr3_aa: AWSDESAILNEKLF

v_call: TRBV4-1
cdr3_aa: ASSPRLAGAPVGYEQY

v_call: TRBV6-4
cdr3_aa: ASSVGRGDTGELF

v_call: TRBV2
cdr3_aa: ASRPWGQGMAGELF

v_call: TRBV27
cdr3_aa: ASSYSVGDYEQY

v_call: TRBV4-3
cdr3_aa: ASSQGRTMNTEAF

v_call: TRBV6-5
cdr3_aa: ASSSPGRPSPLH

v_call: TRBV7-8
cdr3_aa: ASSLEGQGDYGYT

v_call: TRBV27
cdr3_aa: ASSPELASQETQY

v_call: TRBV7-9
cdr3_aa: ASREGLGEKLF

v_call: TRBV6-5
cdr3_aa: ASSWDEMDTQY

v_call: TRBV5-1
cdr3_aa: ASRQLAGVGSEQF

v_call: TRBV5-1
cdr3_aa: ASSRRTGQGVADTQY

v_call: TRBV6-5
cdr3_aa: ASSYGTGNHEQY

v_call: TRBV7-8
cdr3_aa: ASSLAGQGNQPQH

v_call: TRBV10-3
cdr3_aa: AISEGEGIRPYEQY

v_call: TRBV2
cdr3_aa: AIVGSPYGYT